A selection of T cell receptor beta chains follows, all from one sample in a study of early T cells in non-severe SARS-CoV-2 infection. TCRdb fed the 5' RACE reads into MiXCR, producing one record per CDR3 protein. Altogether tens of thousands of distinct CDR3 sequences are present, roughly an eighth being singletons, with the ten largest covering approximately 4.4%. Sample: whole blood. These receptors all stem from an adult who was a healthcare worker with PCR-confirmed SARS-CoV-2 infection or an uninfected control (not recorded which). Each CDR3 is given with its conserved first and last residue. Each record gives: V gene, clone size, J gene, D gene, CDR3 protein, CDR3 DNA. D genes are given only for firm matches. Rows may omit the clone size; those that give it use once, few, many or a size class.

V: TRBV5-1
size: -
J: TRBJ2-2
D: -
CDR3: CASKKGHPNTGELFF
DNA: TGCGCCAGCAAGAAGGGACACCCGAACACCGGGGAGCTGTTTTTT

V: TRBV28
size: few
J: TRBJ1-5
D: -
CDR3: CASSPSGPNNQPQHF
DNA: TGTGCCAGCAGTCCCTCGGGGCCGAACAATCAGCCCCAGCATTTT

V: TRBV7-3
size: few
J: TRBJ2-3
D: TRBD2
CDR3: CASSLRLAGSSDTQYF
DNA: TGTGCCAGCAGCTTAAGGCTAGCGGGATCCTCAGATACGCAGTATTTT

V: TRBV7-2
size: few
J: TRBJ2-3
D: TRBD1
CDR3: CASSRGQGASIQYF
DNA: TGTGCCAGCAGCCGAGGACAGGGGGCGAGTATTCAGTATTTT

V: TRBV4-1
size: many
J: TRBJ2-1
D: -
CDR3: CASSHATGHEQFF
DNA: TGCGCCAGCAGCCACGCGACAGGCCATGAGCAGTTCTTC

V: TRBV6-2/TRBV6-3
size: once
J: TRBJ2-2
D: -
CDR3: CASSRNSGLFF
DNA: TGTGCCAGCAGTAGGAACTCGGGGCTGTTTTTT

V: TRBV12-3/TRBV12-4
size: many
J: TRBJ1-1
D: TRBD1
CDR3: CASSGTGIEAFF
DNA: TGTGCCAGCAGCGGGACAGGGATTGAAGCTTTCTTT

V: TRBV7-3
size: many
J: TRBJ2-1
D: -
CDR3: CASSLMAGNEQFF
DNA: TGTGCCAGCAGCTTAATGGCCGGCAATGAGCAGTTCTTC

V: TRBV6-5
size: -
J: TRBJ2-3
D: -
CDR3: CASSYSRLDGTDTQYF
DNA: TGTGCCAGCAGTTACTCCCGGCTGGACGGCACAGATACGCAGTATTTT

V: TRBV27
size: -
J: TRBJ2-2
D: -
CDR3: CASQWGDTGELFF
DNA: TGTGCCAGCCAGTGGGGTGACACCGGGGAGCTTTTTTTT

V: TRBV12-3/TRBV12-4
size: few
J: TRBJ2-1
D: TRBD2
CDR3: CASSFGGSSLNEQFF
DNA: TGTGCCAGCAGTTTTGGCGGGAGCTCCCTGAATGAGCAGTTCTTC

V: TRBV7-2
size: -
J: TRBJ2-5
D: TRBD1
CDR3: CASSLVGTGGQETQYF
DNA: TGTGCCAGCAGCTTAGTTGGGACAGGGGGCCAAGAGACCCAGTACTTC

V: TRBV20-1
size: -
J: TRBJ2-3
D: TRBD1
CDR3: CSAHSPKDRGTDTQYF
DNA: TGCAGTGCGCACAGTCCCAAGGACAGGGGCACAGATACGCAGTATTTT

V: TRBV12-3/TRBV12-4
size: many
J: TRBJ2-1
D: -
CDR3: CASSLSGGVTEQFF
DNA: TGTGCCAGCAGTTTATCTGGAGGGGTGACTGAGCAGTTCTTC

V: TRBV23-1
size: few
J: TRBJ2-7
D: -
CDR3: CATRPSRTSYEQYF
DNA: TGCGCCACCAGACCGTCTCGGACCTCCTACGAGCAGTACTTC

V: TRBV12-3/TRBV12-4
size: many
J: TRBJ1-1
D: TRBD1
CDR3: CASKRVWRQGRRDTEAFF
DNA: TGTGCCAGCAAAAGGGTGTGGCGACAGGGGCGCAGGGACACTGAAGCTTTCTTT

V: TRBV20-1
size: few
J: TRBJ2-5
D: -
CDR3: CSARAGRGSQETQYF
DNA: TGCAGTGCTAGAGCTGGTCGGGGGAGCCAAGAGACCCAGTACTTC

V: TRBV11-3
size: many
J: TRBJ2-2
D: TRBD2
CDR3: CASSLREGLAGANTGELFF
DNA: TGTGCCAGCAGCTTAAGGGAAGGCCTAGCGGGGGCGAACACCGGGGAGCTGTTTTTT

V: TRBV9
size: many
J: TRBJ1-6
D: -
CDR3: CASSGTTNSPLHF
DNA: TGTGCCAGCAGCGGGACGACAAATTCACCCCTCCACTTT

V: TRBV7-6
size: many
J: TRBJ2-1
D: -
CDR3: CASSPGNSRRNEQFF
DNA: TGTGCCAGCAGCCCGGGGAACAGTCGGAGAAATGAGCAGTTCTTC

V: TRBV5-1
size: many
J: TRBJ2-1
D: -
CDR3: CASTQTPRGAIGEQFF
DNA: TGCGCCAGCACCCAAACCCCCAGGGGCGCAATCGGCGAGCAGTTCTTC

V: TRBV6-6
size: -
J: TRBJ2-3
D: TRBD1
CDR3: CASRTDLGQGVTDTQYF
DNA: TGTGCCAGCAGGACTGACCTGGGACAGGGTGTCACAGATACGCAGTATTTT

V: TRBV15
size: -
J: TRBJ2-2
D: TRBD2
CDR3: CATSRLAGGHTGELFF
DNA: TGTGCCACCAGCAGATTAGCGGGAGGGCACACCGGGGAGCTGTTTTTT

V: TRBV28
size: -
J: TRBJ1-5
D: TRBD1
CDR3: CASTSPQGANQPQHF
DNA: TGTGCCAGCACCTCCCCGCAGGGGGCAAATCAGCCCCAGCATTTT

V: TRBV18
size: many
J: TRBJ1-2
D: -
CDR3: CASSPDGIYGYTF
DNA: TGTGCCAGCTCACCGGACGGGATCTATGGCTACACCTTC

V: TRBV7-2
size: -
J: TRBJ2-7
D: TRBD2
CDR3: CASSLGLASGRAREQYF
DNA: TGTGCCAGCAGCTTAGGTCTGGCTAGCGGGAGGGCGCGAGAGCAGTACTTC

V: TRBV7-9
size: few
J: TRBJ1-1
D: -
CDR3: CASSFWGENTEAFF
DNA: TGTGCCAGCAGCTTTTGGGGAGAGAACACTGAAGCTTTCTTT

V: TRBV11-3
size: -
J: TRBJ1-4
D: -
CDR3: CASSFFQEKLFF
DNA: TGTGCCAGCAGCTTTTTCCAGGAAAAACTGTTTTTT

V: TRBV28
size: -
J: TRBJ2-1
D: TRBD2
CDR3: CASSLEGLAGVDEQFF
DNA: TGTGCCAGCAGTTTAGAGGGACTAGCGGGAGTCGATGAGCAGTTCTTC

V: TRBV7-2
size: few
J: TRBJ1-1
D: -
CDR3: CASSPPGPEAFF
DNA: TGTGCCAGCAGCCCCCCGGGGCCCGAAGCTTTCTTT

V: TRBV11-2
size: many
J: TRBJ2-1
D: -
CDR3: CASSLVWQTNNEQFF
DNA: TGTGCCAGCAGCTTAGTATGGCAAACAAACAATGAGCAGTTCTTC

V: TRBV29-1
size: -
J: TRBJ2-2
D: -
CDR3: CSVERRRQNTGELFF
DNA: TGCAGCGTTGAACGTCGACGACAAAACACCGGGGAGCTGTTTTTT

V: TRBV7-2
size: many
J: TRBJ1-6
D: -
CDR3: CASSLVRINSPLHF
DNA: TGTGCCAGCAGCTTAGTACGGATAAATTCACCCCTCCACTTT

V: TRBV18
size: -
J: TRBJ2-7
D: -
CDR3: CASSPSTRGHEQYF
DNA: TGTGCCAGCTCACCATCGACTAGGGGGCACGAGCAGTACTTC

V: TRBV20-1
size: -
J: TRBJ2-7
D: -
CDR3: CSARDLFPDLGSYEQYF
DNA: TGCAGTGCTAGGGACTTGTTCCCCGATTTGGGTTCCTACGAGCAGTACTTC

V: TRBV20-1
size: few
J: TRBJ2-7
D: -
CDR3: CSADLNSYEQYF
DNA: TGCAGTGCTGACTTAAACTCCTACGAGCAGTACTTC

V: TRBV29-1
size: many
J: TRBJ2-7
D: -
CDR3: CSVVRGPSSYEQYF
DNA: TGCAGCGTTGTTCGGGGGCCCAGCTCCTACGAGCAGTACTTC

V: TRBV12-3/TRBV12-4
size: many
J: TRBJ2-2
D: TRBD2
CDR3: CASSLLSGILLGTGELFF
DNA: TGTGCCAGCAGTTTACTAAGCGGGATTCTCCTGGGGACCGGGGAGCTGTTTTTT

V: TRBV6-5
size: -
J: TRBJ2-3
D: TRBD1
CDR3: CASSYSQGADTQYF
DNA: TGTGCCAGCAGTTACTCACAGGGGGCGGATACGCAGTATTTT

V: TRBV10-3
size: -
J: TRBJ2-7
D: -
CDR3: CAISENSRDVDEQYF
DNA: TGTGCCATCAGTGAAAATTCGCGGGACGTGGACGAGCAGTACTTC

V: TRBV5-4
size: many
J: TRBJ2-7
D: TRBD1
CDR3: CASSLAGTGSYEQYF
DNA: TGTGCCAGCAGCTTGGCCGGGACAGGGAGCTACGAGCAGTACTTC

V: TRBV20-1
size: many
J: TRBJ1-5
D: -
CDR3: CSAEGQISNQPQHF
DNA: TGCAGTGCGGAAGGACAGATTAGCAATCAGCCCCAGCATTTT

V: TRBV5-1
size: few
J: TRBJ2-7
D: TRBD2
CDR3: CASSLVASGGTIASEQYF
DNA: TGCGCCAGCAGCTTGGTTGCTAGCGGGGGGACGATTGCGAGCGAGCAGTACTTC

V: TRBV5-6
size: few
J: TRBJ1-5
D: TRBD1
CDR3: CASSLEGQGGQPQHF
DNA: TGTGCCAGCAGCTTGGAGGGCCAGGGGGGACAGCCCCAGCATTTT

V: TRBV3-1
size: -
J: TRBJ1-1
D: TRBD1
CDR3: CASSLPGQGAEAFF
DNA: TGTGCCAGCAGCCTTCCCGGACAGGGTGCTGAAGCTTTCTTT

V: TRBV20-1
size: few
J: TRBJ2-2
D: TRBD1
CDR3: CSAPDRGNTGELFF
DNA: TGCAGTGCTCCCGACAGGGGGAACACCGGGGAGCTGTTTTTT

V: TRBV29-1
size: -
J: TRBJ1-2
D: -
CDR3: CSVEGLLGYGYTF
DNA: TGCAGCGTGGAGGGACTACTAGGCTATGGCTACACCTTC

V: TRBV5-4
size: few
J: TRBJ2-5
D: TRBD2
CDR3: CASSPGLAEVETQYF
DNA: TGTGCCAGCAGCCCGGGACTAGCGGAGGTGGAGACCCAGTACTTC

V: TRBV12-3/TRBV12-4
size: -
J: TRBJ1-4
D: TRBD1
CDR3: CASVGQNNEKLFF
DNA: TGTGCCAGCGTGGGACAGAATAATGAAAAACTGTTTTTT

V: TRBV4-1
size: few
J: TRBJ2-2
D: TRBD1
CDR3: CASSQGQGANTGELFF
DNA: TGCGCCAGCAGCCAAGGACAGGGGGCGAACACCGGGGAGCTGTTTTTT

V: TRBV5-1
size: once
J: TRBJ2-7
D: TRBD2
CDR3: CASSPSSGLAGEQYF
DNA: TGCGCCAGCAGCCCTTCTAGCGGCCTGGCGGGTGAGCAGTACTTC

V: TRBV10-1
size: -
J: TRBJ2-2
D: -
CDR3: CASSEASGTGELFF
DNA: TGCGCCAGCAGTGAGGCGAGCGGAACCGGGGAGCTGTTTTTT

V: TRBV7-2
size: -
J: TRBJ1-6
D: -
CDR3: CASSLGRSGDNSPLHF
DNA: TGTGCCAGCAGCTTAGGGCGGTCAGGTGATAATTCACCCCTCCACTTT

V: TRBV27
size: few
J: TRBJ2-1
D: TRBD2
CDR3: CASRTWGGNEQFF
DNA: TGTGCCAGCAGAACGTGGGGGGGCAATGAGCAGTTCTTC

V: TRBV28
size: many
J: TRBJ1-2
D: -
CDR3: CASSSGGLQYGYTF
DNA: TGTGCCAGCAGCTCGGGAGGGCTTCAGTATGGCTACACCTTC